These 24 T cell receptor beta chains originate from one sample sequenced in a study of T cell clonotyping in hematopoietic cell transplantation. The method was immunoSEQ multiplex PCR; TCRdb's version includes in-frame clones alone and lacks a portion of them. The sample has 4,900 or so clones; around 78% are singletons. This specimen consisted of peripheral blood mononuclear cells, obtained 100 days after allogeneic stem cell transplant. The receptors here all came from a male patient aged 60 to 75 who had an allogeneic stem cell transplant, so T cells may come from the graft donor. Some clones in this sample may be carry-over from other donors' samples.

The CDR3 bases are TGTGCCAGCAGCCGTGCCGGGACTAGTCCCGATACGCAGTATTTT. Protein: CASSRAGTSPDTQYF. The chain recombines TRBV7-2 with TRBJ2-3, with TRBD2 identical over 8 bases. Germline V CDR1 and CDR2: SGHTA, FQGNSA. The V and J ends lost 5 bases and 6 bases, in that order; junction bases with no gene match: 10. The CDR3 has 15 amino acids.

This clone is a singleton in its sample. The chain links TRBV18 to TRBJ2-3; unclear D gene. There are 16 residues in the CDR3. The germline V and J ends were trimmed by 6 bases and 0 bases, with 16 bases remaining between them. Germline V gene lookup returns CDR1 KGHSH and CDR2 LQKENI. The CDR3 spells CASSQSTAISTDTQYF. The DNA of the CDR3 is TGTGCCAGCTCCCAGTCGACGGCAATCAGCACAGATACGCAGTATTTT. Full variable domain (outside the CDR3, taken from reference TRBV18 and TRBJ2-3): NAGVMQNPRHLVRRRGQEARLRCSPMKGHSHVYWYRQLPEEGLKFMVYLQKENIIDESGMPKERFSAEFPKEGPSILRIQQVVRGDSAAYFCASSQSTAISTDTQYFGPGTRLTVL.

The chain recombines TRBV10-3 with TRBJ1-2; D remains unclear. The CDR3 contains 13 residues. Between the trimmed V and J ends, which lost 5 bases and 7 bases, there was a span of 14 bases. Germline CDR1 ENHRY, CDR2 SYGVKD. The CDR3 reads CAISPLEKGGYTF. CDR3 DNA sequence: TGTGCCATCAGTCCTTTAGAGAAGGGTGGCTACACCTTC.

This clone was seen a few times. The chain is built from TRBV10-3 and TRBJ2-2; 12 bases match TRBD2. J gave up 1 base and V 6 bases, and 0 bases lay outside the gene matches. Per the germline V gene, CDR1 is ENHRY and CDR2 is SYGVKD. The CDR3 has 15 amino acids. The CDR3 protein is CAIRGLAGNTGELFF. In nucleotides, the CDR3 is TGTGCCATCAGGGGACTAGCGGGGAACACCGGGGAGCTGTTTTTT.

The chain has TRBV15 and TRBJ1-1; a weak D match, TRBD1 (6 bases). CDR1 and CDR2 (germline): LNHNV, YYDKDF (reference sequence). Trimming shortened V by 3 bases and J by 3 bases, and 8 bases separated the two germline ends. The CDR3 loop spans 13 amino acids. This CDR3 reads CATSRYRDTEAFF. The CDR3 coding sequence is TGTGCCACCAGCAGGTACAGGGACACTGAAGCTTTCTTT.

The chain links TRBV13 to TRBJ2-5; the match to TRBD2 covers 7 bases. The junction had 4 bases not matched to a gene; V was cut back by 1 base and J by 5 bases. This CDR3 comprises 14 residues. Germline-derived CDR1 and CDR2 are PRHDT and FYEKMQ (reference sequence). The CDR3 sequence is CASSLVTSVETQYF. CDR3 nucleotides: TGTGCCAGCAGCTTAGTAACTAGCGTGGAGACCCAGTACTTC.

The chain couples TRBV27 to TRBJ1-4, with a possible D match to TRBD1 (5 bases). Germline V gene lookup returns CDR1 MNHEY and CDR2 SMNVEV (reference sequence). V was cut by 6 bases and J by 5 bases, with 13 bases left in between. There are 14 residues in the CDR3. The CDR3 nucleotides are TGTGCCAGCAGAGCGACAGTCCTCAATGAAAAACTGTTTTTT. Translated: CASRATVLNEKLFF.

This clone appeared a single time. The chain joins TRBV6-4 to TRBJ2-3; TRBD2 matches 8 bases. Losses at the gene ends were 3 bases for V and 6 bases for J; bases not matched to a gene: 8. The CDR3 has 15 amino acids. In germline, CDR1 is MRHNA, CDR2 SNTAGT. CDR3 DNA sequence: TGTGCCAGCAGTGATTTCAGCGGGAGAGGGGATACGCAGTATTTT. It encodes CASSDFSGRGDTQYF.

This clone was seen only a few times. This sample also contains other DNA sequences that code for the same CDR3. This rearrangement joins TRBV7-6 to TRBJ1-5; 11 bases line up with TRBD1. Germline lookup yields CDR1 SGHVS and CDR2 FNYEAQ. V lost 3 bases to trimming and J lost 6 bases; unmatched junction nucleotides: 4. The CDR3 loop spans 15 amino acids. The CDR3 sequence is CASSFGQGAGQPQHF. The CDR3, as DNA: TGTGCCAGCAGCTTTGGACAGGGGGCTGGTCAGCCCCAGCATTTT.

This sequence joins TRBV15 and TRBJ2-7; 14 nucleotides agree with TRBD2. The CDR3 extends over 14 amino acids. Germline CDR1 is LNHNV and CDR2 is YYDKDF (reference sequence). With V trimmed by 4 bases and J by 6 bases, 2 bases remained unmatched. CDR3 amino acids: CATSMGLAGVEQYF. CDR3 coding DNA: TGTGCCACCAGCATGGGACTAGCGGGAGTCGAGCAGTACTTC.

This clone was counted only a few times. The chain recombines TRBV6-6 with TRBJ1-1; D perhaps matches TRBD1 (6 bases). The CDR3 contains 13 residues. The ends were cut back, 0 bases at V and 4 bases at J, with 6 bases in the middle. Germline lookup yields CDR1 MNHNY and CDR2 SVGAGI (reference sequence). CDR3 sequence reads: CASSYSGATEAFF. In DNA, the CDR3 is TGTGCCAGCAGTTACTCGGGGGCCACTGAAGCTTTCTTT.

This chain links TRBV5-1 with TRBJ2-7; TRBD2 aligns across 8 bases. Germline CDR1 reads SGHRS; CDR2 reads YFSETQ. Germline trimming cut 3 bases from V and 0 bases from J; bases unmatched to any gene: 2. CDR3 size: 14 residues. CDR3 protein: CASSSGTSSYEQYF. DNA for the CDR3: TGCGCCAGCAGCTCCGGGACTAGCTCCTACGAGCAGTACTTC.

J is TRBJ1-2 and V is TRBV5-6; D is ambiguous. The CDR3 is 14 amino acids. V gave up 0 bases and J gave up 4 bases, with 10 bases separating them. Germline V gives CDR1 SGHDT, CDR2 YYEEEE. CDR3 in DNA: TGTGCCAGCAGCTTGGGACAACTTCTCTATGGCTACACCTTC. Encoded protein: CASSLGQLLYGYTF. The complete variable domain, with remaining parts taken from reference TRBV5-6 and TRBJ1-2, reads DAGVTQSPTHLIKTRGQQVTLRCSPKSGHDTVSWYQQALGQGPQFIFQYYEEEERQRGNFPDRFSGHQFPNYSSELNVNALLLGDSALYLCASSLGQLLYGYTFGSGTRLTVV.

The genes are TRBV6-1 and TRBJ2-7; 8 bases align to TRBD2. Trimming cost V 8 bases and J 2 bases; bases outside gene matches: 8. The germline V gene has CDR1 MNHNS and CDR2 SASEGT. CDR3 length equals 14 residues. CDR3 coding DNA: TGTGCCAGCGGGCGTCAGCGGGGGCCCTACGAGCAGTACTTC. Its translation: CASGRQRGPYEQYF.

V is TRBV4-2 and J is TRBJ2-5, with a weak D call TRBD1 (6 bases). The CDR3 loop spans 16 amino acids. CDR1 is LGHNA and CDR2 is YNFKEQ in the germline V gene. The germline V and J ends were trimmed by 0 bases and 7 bases, with 18 bases remaining between them. Here the CDR3 DNA reads TGTGCCAGCAGCCAAGACTCTGACAGGAGGTACTCGACCCAGTACTTC. Residues: CASSQDSDRRYSTQYF.

This clone has a handful of counts. The gene calls are TRBV6-6 and TRBJ2-3, with 10 positions matching TRBD2. After removal of 5 bases from V and 6 bases from J, the junction contained 11 bases not matched to a gene. The CDR3 spans 16 residues. Germline lookup yields CDR1 MNHNY and CDR2 SVGAGI (reference sequence). CDR3 nucleotide sequence: TGTGCCAGCAGTCCCCCCCAGCGGGAGGGCCGTGATACGCAGTATTTT. The encoded protein is CASSPPQREGRDTQYF.

The chain carries TRBV7-9 and TRBJ2-3, with D perhaps matching TRBD2 (5 bases). There are 16 residues in the CDR3. Germline assignment: CDR1 SEHNR and CDR2 FQNEAQ (reference sequence). V dropped 1 base and J dropped 7 bases, with 18 bases sitting between them. The CDR3 loop is CASSLGVGARGNTQYF. For the CDR3, the DNA is TGTGCCAGCAGCTTAGGAGTGGGAGCGCGAGGGAATACGCAGTATTTT.

This chain uses TRBV4-2 with TRBJ2-1; no definite D call. Germline V lookup: CDR1 LGHNA, CDR2 YNFKEQ. The CDR3 has 12 residues. Trimming pared 0 bases from V and 10 bases from J, leaving 7 bases between. In nucleotides, the CDR3 is TGTGCCAGCAGCCAAGATACGGGCGAGCAGTTCTTC. This translates into CASSQDTGEQFF.

This clone came up once. V gene TRBV4-2 combines with J gene TRBJ1-2; TRBD1 aligns across 8 bases. Looked up from germline, CDR1 is LGHNA and CDR2 is YNFKEQ. The CDR3 has 15 amino acids. V gave up 4 bases and J gave up 3 bases; unmatched junction bases: 7. Written as DNA, the CDR3 is TGTGCCAGCAGCCCGCGGCCGGGACAGGACTATGGCTACACCTTC. This codes for CASSPRPGQDYGYTF.

V gene TRBV10-3 combines with J gene TRBJ2-5, with TRBD1 matching 8 bases. V shed 0 bases and J 11 bases; nucleotides not matched to a gene: 5. From germline, CDR1 is ENHRY and CDR2 SYGVKD. This CDR3 contains 13 residues. This CDR3 is CAISESTRTGQYF. CDR3 bases: TGTGCCATCAGTGAGTCGACTCGGACAGGGCAGTACTTC.

The V and J genes are TRBV7-9 and TRBJ1-2, with 7 bases aligning to TRBD1. Germline trimming cut 5 bases from V and 7 bases from J; bases unmatched to any gene: 10. In germline, CDR1 is SEHNR, CDR2 FQNEAQ (reference sequence). This CDR3 is built from 14 residues. The chain's CDR3 is CASSGSQGVRGYTF. Written as DNA, the CDR3 is TGTGCCAGCAGCGGAAGTCAGGGGGTTCGTGGCTACACCTTC.

The V call is TRBV6-5, the J call TRBJ1-5, with a tentative D call TRBD1 (6 bases). CDR1 MNHEY and CDR2 SVGAGI come from the germline V gene. Trimming cost V 2 bases and J 6 bases, with 11 bases left between them. This CDR3 spans 14 amino acids. The CDR3 sequence: CASSYKGGAQPQHF. The CDR3 DNA sequence: TGTGCCAGCAGTTACAAAGGGGGTGCTCAGCCCCAGCATTTT.

This clone was recorded once. This sequence joins TRBV15 and TRBJ1-3; possibly TRBD1 for D (6 bases). Germline V gene sequence: CDR1 LNHNV, CDR2 YYDKDF (reference sequence). Trimming shortened V by 5 bases and J by 4 bases, and 12 bases separated the two germline ends. The CDR3 loop spans 14 amino acids. DNA of the CDR3: TGTGCCACCAGCTACAAGAGGGGGGGAAACACCATATATTTT. This translates into CATSYKRGGNTIYF. Full variable domain (outside the CDR3, taken from reference TRBV15 and TRBJ1-3): DAMVIQNPRYQVTQFGKPVTLSCSQTLNHNVMYWYQQKSSQAPKLLFHYYDKDFNNEADTPDNFQSRRPNTSFCFLDIRSPGLGDTAMYLCATSYKRGGNTIYFGEGSWLTVV.

By frequency in the sample, this clone is medium-sized. The rearrangement joins TRBV23-1 to TRBJ2-1; 7 nucleotides line up with TRBD1. TRBV23-1 is placed among ORFs of uncertain function. This CDR3 region has 16 residues. V was pared by 6 bases and J by 8 bases, with 16 bases of the junction left unmatched. CDR3 bases: TGCGCCAGCAGCCCCACCGACAGGGAGAGACCTCATGAGCAGTTCTTC. Amino acid sequence: CASSPTDRERPHEQFF.